This T cell receptor beta chain was retrieved from a study of tumor-infiltrating lymphocytes in oesophageal squamous cell carcinoma listed by TCRdb under 2016. Cut back by 5 bases and 0 bases, the V and J ends lie 14 bases apart. Taken from cysteine to phenylalanine, the CDR3 has 17 residues. Just the 51-base CDR3 DNA is kept, in frame starting at base 1. Based on the germline V gene, the CDR1 and CDR2 sequences are SGHTA and FQGTGA. To note about this clonotype: Which antigen it targets is not known. There are no base qualities to consult, and no much larger clone falls within one base.

Receptor amplification or capture employed PCR. The instrument was an Illumina HiSeq 2000. The public reads were quality trimmed at Q25 with fastp and then assembled into clones with MiXCR by TCRdb, keeping productive beta chains. Rows with a matching CDR3 protein are joined into one entry that keeps the most common DNA and genes. The sample data list about 23,000 distinct CDR3 sequences, and 38% of these were observed just once. The top ten constitute 23% of the sample. This TCR was sampled from a male donor with esophageal squamous cell carcinoma. The receptor chain draws on TRBV7-3 and TRBJ2-6; the D segment might be TRBD1 or TRBD2, since each matches 5 bases. Sequenced sample: esophageal tumor tissue. The DNA reads as follows: TGTGCCAGCAGCCCTCGGGACGGCCACTCTGGGGCCAACGTCCTGACTTTC. This sequence encodes CASSPRDGHSGANVLTF.